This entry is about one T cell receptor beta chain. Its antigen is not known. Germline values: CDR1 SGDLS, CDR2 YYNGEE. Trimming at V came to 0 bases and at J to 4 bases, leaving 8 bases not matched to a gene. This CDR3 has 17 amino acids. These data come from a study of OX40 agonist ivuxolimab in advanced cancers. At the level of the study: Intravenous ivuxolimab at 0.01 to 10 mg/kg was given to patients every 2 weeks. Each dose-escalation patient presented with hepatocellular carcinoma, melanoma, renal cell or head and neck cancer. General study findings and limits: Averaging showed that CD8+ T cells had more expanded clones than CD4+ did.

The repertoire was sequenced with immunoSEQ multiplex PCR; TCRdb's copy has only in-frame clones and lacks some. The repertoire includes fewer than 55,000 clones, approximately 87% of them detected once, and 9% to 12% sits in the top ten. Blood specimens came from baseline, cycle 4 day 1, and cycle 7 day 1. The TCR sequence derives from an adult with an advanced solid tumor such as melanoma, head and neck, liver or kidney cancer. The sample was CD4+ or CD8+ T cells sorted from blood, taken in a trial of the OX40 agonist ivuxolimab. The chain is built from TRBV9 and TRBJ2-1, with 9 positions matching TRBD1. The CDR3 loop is CASSVDEGQGIYNEQFF. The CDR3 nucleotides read TGTGCCAGCAGCGTAGATGAAGGACAGGGGATTTACAATGAGCAGTTCTTC. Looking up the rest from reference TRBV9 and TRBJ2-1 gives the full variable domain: DSGVTQTPKHLITATGQRVTLRCSPRSGDLSVYWYQQSLDQGLQFLIQYYNGEERAKGNILERFSAQQFPDLHSELNLSSLELGDSALYFCASSVDEGQGIYNEQFFGPGTRLTVL.